The clone carrying this T cell receptor (beta chain) was observed many times. The antigen remains unidentified. This CDR3 has 14 residues. Trimming shortened V by 4 bases and J by 2 bases, and 14 bases separated the two germline ends. CDR1 is DFQATT and CDR2 is SNEGSKA in the germline V gene (reference sequence). This sample is part of a study of blood T cells in healthy people across ages. Primed by a sample-barcoded 5' primer and a J-beta primer mix, a second PCR proceeded for about 6 to 12 cycles. TCRdb reprocessed the 5' RACE reads with MiXCR, giving one entry per CDR3 protein. The data contain 1.5 million to 2 million distinct CDR3 sequences, about 28% of them seen just once; the ten biggest clones take up over 7%. Study observations and caveats: Researchers report that TCR beta diversity correlated strongly with naive T cell percentage. It was the long-lived donors that had more naive CD4+ cells and higher diversity than aged donors.

Per sample, no less than 5 micrograms of total RNA were extracted. The TCR originated in a woman under 40 in good health. Sequencing used blood. This chain uses TRBV20-1 with TRBJ2-5; no clear D. The CDR3 reads CSAKSPVAQETQYF. DNA of the CDR3: TGCAGTGCTAAGAGCCCAGTCGCTCAAGAGACCCAGTACTTC.